Presented here are 3 T cell receptor beta chains from one specimen sequenced in a study of CD8 T cells in Susac syndrome. Random-hexamer reverse transcription was applied to about 0.45 to 1 ug RNA. TCRdb re-called the immunoSEQ multiplex PCR reads through MiXCR, storing one row per CDR3 protein. The table lists about 120,000 distinct CDR3 sequences, under 96% of them singletons, with approximately 0.15% in the top ten. The specimen sequenced was CD4+ T cells from PBMCs. These receptors originate from a human donor with Susac syndrome.

The rearrangement joins TRBV5-6 to TRBJ1-2; possible D gene TRBD1, 6 bases. The CDR3 loop spans 15 amino acids. CDR1 is SGHDT and CDR2 is YYEEEE in the germline V gene. Trimming removed 4 bases from V and 8 bases from J, with 21 bases in between. The CDR3: CASSPRQAALDGYTF. CDR3 DNA: TGTGCCAGCAGCCCAAGACAGGCGGCCCTTGACGGCTACACCTTC.

This rearrangement joins TRBV10-3 to TRBJ2-7, with 7 nucleotides matching TRBD2. V lost 11 bases, J lost 1 base, and 11 bases stayed unmatched. Germline assignment: CDR1 ENHRY and CDR2 SYGVKD. The CDR3 totals 14 residues. CDR3 nucleotide sequence: TGTGCCCTGAAAAGGGAGCGGGATTCCTACGAGCAGTACTTC. It specifies CALKRERDSYEQYF.

This clonotype was picked up one time. The chain uses TRBV28 and TRBJ2-7, with D perhaps matching TRBD1 or TRBD2 (5 bases each). Germline CDR1 reads MDHEN; CDR2 reads SYDVKM. Deletions cut 5 bases from V and 7 bases from J, with 18 bases between. This CDR3 is built from 14 residues. The CDR3 protein is CASSPPGPGLEQYF. As DNA, the CDR3 is TGTGCCAGCAGTCCCCCGGGACCGGGCTTGGAGCAGTACTTC. The entire variable domain, with the rest obtained from reference TRBV28 and TRBJ2-7, is as follows: DVKVTQSSRYLVKRTGEKVFLECVQDMDHENMFWYRQDPGLGLRLIYFSYDVKMKEKGDIPEGYSVSREKKERFSLILESASTNQTSMYLCASSPPGPGLEQYFGPGTRLTVT.